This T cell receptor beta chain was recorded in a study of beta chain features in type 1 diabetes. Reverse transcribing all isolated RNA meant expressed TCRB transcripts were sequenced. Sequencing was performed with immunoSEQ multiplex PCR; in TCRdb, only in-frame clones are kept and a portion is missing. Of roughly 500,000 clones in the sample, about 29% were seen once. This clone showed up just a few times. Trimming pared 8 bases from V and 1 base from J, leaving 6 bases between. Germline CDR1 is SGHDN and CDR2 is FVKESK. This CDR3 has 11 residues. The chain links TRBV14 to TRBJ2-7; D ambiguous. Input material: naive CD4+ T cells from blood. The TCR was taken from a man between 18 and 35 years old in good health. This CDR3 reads CASANSYEQYF. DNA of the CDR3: TGTGCCAGCGCCAATTCCTACGAGCAGTACTTC.